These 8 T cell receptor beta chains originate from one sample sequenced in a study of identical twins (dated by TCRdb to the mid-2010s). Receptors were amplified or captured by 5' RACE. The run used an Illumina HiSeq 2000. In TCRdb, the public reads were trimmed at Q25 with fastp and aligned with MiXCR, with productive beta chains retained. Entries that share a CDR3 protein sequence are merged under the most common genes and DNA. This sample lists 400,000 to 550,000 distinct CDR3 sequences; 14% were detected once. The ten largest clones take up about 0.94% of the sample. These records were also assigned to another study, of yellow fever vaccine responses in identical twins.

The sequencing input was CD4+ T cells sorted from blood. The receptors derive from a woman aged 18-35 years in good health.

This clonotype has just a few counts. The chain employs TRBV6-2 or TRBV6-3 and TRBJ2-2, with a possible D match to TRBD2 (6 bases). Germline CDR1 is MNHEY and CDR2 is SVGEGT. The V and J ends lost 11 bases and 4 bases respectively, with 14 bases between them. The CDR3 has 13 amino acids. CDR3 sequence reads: CAARRDGTGELFF. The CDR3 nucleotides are TGTGCCGCCCGGCGGGATGGCACCGGGGAGCTGTTTTTT.

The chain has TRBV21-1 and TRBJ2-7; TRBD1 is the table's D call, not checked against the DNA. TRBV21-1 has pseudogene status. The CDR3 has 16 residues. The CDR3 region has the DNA TGTGCCAGCAGCAAAGGGAGCGGGACAGGGGTATACGAGCAGTACTTC. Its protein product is CASSKGSGTGVYEQYF.

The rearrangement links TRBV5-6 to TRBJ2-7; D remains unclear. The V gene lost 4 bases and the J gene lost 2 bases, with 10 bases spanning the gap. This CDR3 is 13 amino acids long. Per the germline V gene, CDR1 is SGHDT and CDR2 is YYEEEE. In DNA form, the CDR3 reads TGTGCCAGCAGCCAAACGGTCACCTACGAGCAGTACTTC. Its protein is CASSQTVTYEQYF. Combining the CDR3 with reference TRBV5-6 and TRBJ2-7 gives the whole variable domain DAGVTQSPTHLIKTRGQQVTLRCSPKSGHDTVSWYQQALGQGPQFIFQYYEEEERQRGNFPDRFSGHQFPNYSSELNVNALLLGDSALYLCASSQTVTYEQYFGPGTRLTVT.

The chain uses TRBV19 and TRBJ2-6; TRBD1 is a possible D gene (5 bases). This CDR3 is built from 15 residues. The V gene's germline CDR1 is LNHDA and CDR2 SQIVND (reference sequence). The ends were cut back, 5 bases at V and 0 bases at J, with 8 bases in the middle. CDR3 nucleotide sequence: TGTGCCAGTAGTGAGGACAACTCTGGGGCCAACGTCCTGACTTTC. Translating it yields CASSEDNSGANVLTF.

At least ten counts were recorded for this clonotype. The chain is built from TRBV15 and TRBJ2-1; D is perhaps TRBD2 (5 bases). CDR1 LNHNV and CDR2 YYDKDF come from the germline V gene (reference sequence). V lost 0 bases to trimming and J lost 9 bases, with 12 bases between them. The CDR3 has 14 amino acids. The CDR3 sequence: CATSRDLPGSEQFF. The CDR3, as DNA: TGTGCCACCAGCAGAGATCTCCCGGGGTCTGAGCAGTTCTTC.

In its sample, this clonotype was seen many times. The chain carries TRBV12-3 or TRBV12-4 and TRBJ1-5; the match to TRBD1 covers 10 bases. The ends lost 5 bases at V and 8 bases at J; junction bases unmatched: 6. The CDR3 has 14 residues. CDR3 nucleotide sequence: TGTGCCAGCAGTCGGGGACAGGGGAAGGAGCCCCAGCATTTT. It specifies CASSRGQGKEPQHF.

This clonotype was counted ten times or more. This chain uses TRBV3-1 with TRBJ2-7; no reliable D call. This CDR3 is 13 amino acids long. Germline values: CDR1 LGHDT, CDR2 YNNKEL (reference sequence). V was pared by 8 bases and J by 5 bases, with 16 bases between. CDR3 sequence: CASARWGRNEQYF. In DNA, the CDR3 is TGTGCCAGCGCCCGCTGGGGAAGGAACGAGCAGTACTTC.

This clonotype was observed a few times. CDR3 sequence reads: CASSYALAGVTNEQFF. The CDR3 region has the DNA TGTGCCAGCAGTTACGCACTAGCGGGAGTTACAAATGAGCAGTTCTTC. The chain couples TRBV6-5 to TRBJ2-1; 11 nucleotides match TRBD2. V shed 2 bases and J 7 bases; nucleotides not matched to a gene: 7. This CDR3 is built from 16 residues. The germline gives CDR1 MNHEY, CDR2 SVGAGI.